The entry that follows covers one TCR beta chain sequence. Its specificity is unknown. Primers: 60 Vbeta forward and 13 Jbeta reverse. TCRdb's table, derived via immunoSEQ multiplex PCR, lists solely in-frame clones and lacks some. The sample lists under 90,000 clones; about 80% were seen once. The data originate from a study of cytomegalovirus exposure and HLA in healthy donors. Study-level results: In vitro work confirmed that a few CMV-associated chains recognize CMV antigens. Upon later analysis, TCR association rates were observed to vary by HLA locus, being highest for DRB1 and lowest for HLA-C.

Healthy donors of bone marrow made up the group. The clonotype originates from a man aged 40-49 years in good health and CMV-seronegative. Sequencing input: PBMCs.

CDR3 sequence (DNA): TGTGCCAGCAGTGATCTTCGCGAGCAGTACTTC. It specifies CASSDLREQYF. The chain recombines TRBV25-1 with TRBJ2-7; D is uncertain. The V gene lost 3 bases and the J gene lost 6 bases, with 6 bases spanning the gap. Germline lookup yields CDR1 MGHDK and CDR2 SYGVNS. The CDR3 runs 11 residues.